The clone carrying this TCR beta chain was detected ten times or more. One junction end does not reproduce the germline sequence, and a read error may be involved. CDR3 size: 12 residues. Investigators amplified TCR beta CDR3 regions from RNA transcripts. RT-PCR with HTBI primers came first, then second-round multiplex PCR. TCRdb reprocessed the multiplex PCR reads with MiXCR, giving one entry per CDR3 protein. The table lists about 400,000 distinct CDR3 sequences, 15% of them singletons. The data were taken from a study of Graves' ophthalmopathy and Graves' hyperthyroidism. This sequence originates from a woman aged 18-29 years with stable Graves' hyperthyroidism. Sequencing used peripheral blood. The chain joins TRBV12-3 or TRBV12-4 to TRBJ1-5, with a tentative D call TRBD1 (5 bases). In DNA, the CDR3 is TGTGCCAGCAGTTTAAGGGGCGGCCAATGCATTTTT. It yields the protein CASSLRGGQCIF.